Below, 20 T cell receptor beta chains from the same sample are listed, as sequenced in a study of blood T cell repertoires in COVID-19. Some clones are missing from TCRdb's copy, which holds only in-frame ones; the method was immunoSEQ multiplex PCR. The sample contains a few hundred thousand clones, 89% of which appear only once. The sequenced sample consisted of peripheral blood. Source of these receptors: a middle-aged man with acute or convalescent COVID-19.

This chain connects TRBV5-8 to TRBJ2-7, with 8 bases identical to TRBD1. Germline CDR1 and CDR2: SGHTS and YDEGEE. V dropped 3 bases and J dropped 2; count of bases not matched to a gene: 7. The length of the CDR3 is 15 residues. CDR3 amino acids: CASSSPDRVTYEQYF. The CDR3 region has the DNA TGTGCCAGCAGCTCCCCGGACAGGGTAACCTACGAGCAGTACTTC.

The chain combines TRBV4-1 with TRBJ2-7; 8 nucleotides agree with TRBD2. V lost 4 bases, J lost 7 bases, and 18 bases stayed unmatched. Germline CDR1 MGHRA, CDR2 YSYEKL. This CDR3 comprises 17 residues. The CDR3 coding sequence is TGCGCCAGCAGCCGCCCCACTAGCGGTGATGTCTTATGGGAGCAGTACTTC. It codes for CASSRPTSGDVLWEQYF.

Of note for this clone: Additional DNA sequences in this sample encode the identical CDR3. The gene calls are TRBV5-1 and TRBJ2-1, with 7 nucleotides matching TRBD1. J lost 2 bases, V lost 0 bases, and 2 bases had no gene match. Germline CDR1 reads SGHRS; CDR2 reads YFSETQ. CDR3 length equals 15 residues. This chain's CDR3 is CASSLGQGPYNEQFF. In nucleotides, the CDR3 is TGCGCCAGCAGCTTGGGACAGGGCCCCTACAATGAGCAGTTCTTC.

The chain carries TRBV2 and TRBJ2-1; D is uncertain. The V end lost 4 bases, the J end lost 4 bases, and 8 bases lay between the germline ends. Germline CDR1 reads SNHLY; CDR2 reads FYNNEI. The CDR3 has 13 amino acids. CDR3 DNA: TGTGCCAGCAGTGCGGAGATTTACAATGAGCAGTTCTTC. This sequence encodes CASSAEIYNEQFF.

The V and J genes are TRBV5-1 and TRBJ1-2; TRBD1 matches at 12 bases. Trimming at V came to 0 bases and at J to 4 bases, leaving 4 bases not matched to a gene. The CDR3 loop spans 16 amino acids. Germline V CDR1 and CDR2: SGHRS, YFSETQ. The CDR3 loop reads CASSLAGTGGIYGYTF. The DNA for the CDR3 is TGCGCCAGCAGCTTGGCCGGGACAGGGGGCATCTATGGCTACACCTTC.

This sequence joins TRBV30 and TRBJ2-2; no firm D call. The CDR3 runs to 14 residues. Germline CDR1 reads GTSNPN; CDR2 reads SVGIG (reference sequence). With 2 bases removed from V and 5 bases from J, the gap between germline ends came to 12 bases. CDR3 DNA: TGTGCCTGGAGTCAAAGTAGAACGACCGGGGAGCTGTTTTTT. Translated, it gives CAWSQSRTTGELFF.

In nucleotides, the CDR3 is TGCAGCGTTGAAGATCTCGAGGGTTACTATGGCTACACCTTC. Translation gives CSVEDLEGYYGYTF. The chain joins TRBV29-1 to TRBJ1-2, with unresolved D. The CDR3 has 14 amino acids. Germline V lookup: CDR1 SQVTM, CDR2 ANQGSEA. Trimming removed 0 bases at V and 3 bases at J, with 11 bases between.

The chain employs TRBV3-1 (or the pseudogene TRBV3-2) and TRBJ2-5; the D is unclear. This CDR3 has 13 residues. CDR1 is LGHDT, CDR2 YNNKEL, per germline (reference sequence). Trimming left V 2 bases short and J 5 bases short, with 9 bases between. CDR3 sequence reads: CASSQHSWETQYF. CDR3 coding DNA: TGTGCCAGCAGCCAACACTCGTGGGAGACCCAGTACTTC.

The chain carries TRBV3-1 (or the pseudogene TRBV3-2) and TRBJ2-3; 11 nucleotides match TRBD1. CDR1 is LGHDT, CDR2 YNNKEL, per germline (reference sequence). There are 15 residues in the CDR3. Losses at the gene ends were 4 bases for V and 6 bases for J; bases not matched to a gene: 6. Here the CDR3 reads CASSLTGTGGDTQYF. CDR3 nucleotide sequence: TGTGCCAGCAGCCTTACCGGGACAGGGGGGGATACGCAGTATTTT.

This clone came up a few times. The chain joins TRBV7-8 to TRBJ2-3; possibly TRBD2 for D (6 bases). The CDR3 is made up of 18 amino acids. The V end lost 7 bases, the J end lost 4 bases, and 27 bases lay between the germline ends. Germline V lookup: CDR1 SGHVS, CDR2 FQNEAQ. The CDR3 protein is CASTDEYFGGGDSDTQYF. The CDR3 region has the DNA TGTGCCAGCACCGACGAGTACTTTGGGGGAGGAGACTCAGATACGCAGTATTTT.

The count of this clone is one. V usage is TRBV5-1 and J usage is TRBJ1-2; 8 bases are shared with TRBD1. The germline V gene has CDR1 SGHRS and CDR2 YFSETQ. The CDR3 sequence is 16 residues long. Unmatched junction bases numbered 12, after V lost 4 bases and J lost 4 bases. CDR3 residues: CASSIDRGRGLYGYTF. As DNA, the CDR3 is TGCGCCAGCAGCATTGACAGGGGAAGGGGGCTCTATGGCTACACCTTC.

This sequence joins TRBV7-3 and TRBJ2-2, with no clear D. This CDR3 has 14 amino acids. CDR1 and CDR2 (germline): SGHTA, FQGTGA. Deletions cut 1 base from V and 6 bases from J, with 9 bases between. CDR3 in DNA: TGTGCCAGCAGCTTAAACGGGTTGTCCGGGGAGCTGTTTTTT. Translated, it gives CASSLNGLSGELFF. The variable domain in full, completed from reference TRBV7-3 and TRBJ2-2, reads GAGVSQTPSNKVTEKGKYVELRCDPISGHTALYWYRQSLGQGPEFLIYFQGTGAADDSGLPNDRFFAVRPEGSVSTLKIQRTERGDSAVYLCASSLNGLSGELFFGEGSRLTVL.

The genes are TRBV23-1 and TRBJ1-4, with D hard to call. TRBV23-1 is treated as an ORF (open reading frame) with a function not yet certain. The V gene lost 0 bases and the J gene lost 8 bases, with 16 bases spanning the gap. This CDR3 has 16 residues. The DNA of the CDR3 is TGCGCCAGCAGTCAATCGGAGGGTCCCTCCGGGGAAAAACTGTTTTTT. Amino acids: CASSQSEGPSGEKLFF.

This chain uses TRBV20-1 with TRBJ1-1; TRBD1 might be the D (6 bases). Trimming took off 3 bases at V and 8 bases at J, with 10 bases between the two ends. CDR3 length equals 11 residues. In germline, CDR1 is DFQATT, CDR2 SNEGSKA (reference sequence). The CDR3 sequence: CSASGTYEAFF. For the CDR3, the DNA is TGCAGTGCTAGCGGGACATACGAAGCTTTCTTT.

The V and J genes are TRBV19 and TRBJ2-6; D is unclear. The CDR3 loop spans 16 amino acids. In germline, CDR1 is LNHDA, CDR2 SQIVND (reference sequence). The ends were cut back, 0 bases at V and 4 bases at J, with 10 bases in the middle. CDR3 in amino acids: CASSIDLFSGANVLTF. CDR3 coding DNA: TGTGCCAGTAGTATAGATCTTTTTTCCGGGGCCAACGTCCTGACTTTC.

The genes are TRBV28 and TRBJ1-1, with D possibly being TRBD1 (6 bases). Trimming stripped 3 bases from V and 6 bases from J, with 14 bases between. The CDR3 has 14 amino acids. Germline V CDR1 and CDR2: MDHEN, SYDVKM. The CDR3 bases are TGTGCCAGCAGTTTCTTTGGGGGCAGGTCTGAAGCTTTCTTT. This codes for CASSFFGGRSEAFF.

This clone was detected a few times. This chain links TRBV20-1 with TRBJ2-2, with 11 bases that match TRBD2. With 3 bases clipped from V and 8 bases from J, the junction kept 17 bases outside the gene matches. The CDR3 length is 18 residues. Germline V gene sequence: CDR1 DFQATT, CDR2 SNEGSKA (reference sequence). The CDR3 DNA is TGCAGTGCTAGTTCCCCTCTAGCGGGAGGTCCGTATGGGGGGGAGCTGTTTTTT. It codes for CSASSPLAGGPYGGELFF.

The rearrangement uses TRBV6-6 and TRBJ2-3; D gene ambiguous. The CDR3 contains 13 residues. In germline, CDR1 is MNHNY, CDR2 SVGAGI (reference sequence). Trimming removed 4 bases from V and 2 bases from J, with 7 bases in between. In DNA form, the CDR3 reads TGTGCCAGCAGTTCTTATCTCACAGATACGCAGTATTTT. Protein sequence: CASSSYLTDTQYF.

V usage is TRBV6-6 and J usage is TRBJ2-3; perhaps TRBD1 as D (5 bases). Germline V gene lookup returns CDR1 MNHNY and CDR2 SVGAGI (reference sequence). V was cut by 0 bases and J by 5 bases, with 12 bases left in between. The CDR3 covers 15 residues. The DNA for the CDR3 is TGTGCCAGCAGTTACTCGGCAGGGCGTGGAGATACGCAGTATTTT. It specifies CASSYSAGRGDTQYF.

This clone was recorded only once. This rearrangement joins TRBV2 to TRBJ2-3, with D possibly TRBD2 on 6 matching bases. Germline V lookup: CDR1 SNHLY, CDR2 FYNNEI. V lost 6 bases and J lost 0, with 13 bases in between. The CDR3 is made up of 15 amino acids. The CDR3 sequence: CASSSGTASTDTQYF. The DNA for the CDR3 is TGTGCCAGCAGCTCAGGGACTGCTAGCACAGATACGCAGTATTTT.